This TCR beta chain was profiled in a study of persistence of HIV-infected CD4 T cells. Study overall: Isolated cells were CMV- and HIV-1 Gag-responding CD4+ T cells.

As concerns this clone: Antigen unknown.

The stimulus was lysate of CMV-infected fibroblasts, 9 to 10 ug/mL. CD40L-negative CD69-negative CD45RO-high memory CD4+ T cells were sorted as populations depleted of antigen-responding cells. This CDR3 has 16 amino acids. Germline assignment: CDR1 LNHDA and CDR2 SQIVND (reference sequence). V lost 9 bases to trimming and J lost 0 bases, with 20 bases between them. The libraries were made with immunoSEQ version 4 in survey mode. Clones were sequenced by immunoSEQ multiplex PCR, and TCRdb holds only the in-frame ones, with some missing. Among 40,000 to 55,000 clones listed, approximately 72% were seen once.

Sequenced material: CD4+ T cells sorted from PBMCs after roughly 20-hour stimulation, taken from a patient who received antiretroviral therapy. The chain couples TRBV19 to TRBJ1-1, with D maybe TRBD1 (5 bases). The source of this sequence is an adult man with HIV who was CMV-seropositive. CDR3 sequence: CASRMGEGIMNTEAFF. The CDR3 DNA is TGTGCCAGCCGGATGGGGGAGGGGATTATGAACACTGAAGCTTTCTTT.